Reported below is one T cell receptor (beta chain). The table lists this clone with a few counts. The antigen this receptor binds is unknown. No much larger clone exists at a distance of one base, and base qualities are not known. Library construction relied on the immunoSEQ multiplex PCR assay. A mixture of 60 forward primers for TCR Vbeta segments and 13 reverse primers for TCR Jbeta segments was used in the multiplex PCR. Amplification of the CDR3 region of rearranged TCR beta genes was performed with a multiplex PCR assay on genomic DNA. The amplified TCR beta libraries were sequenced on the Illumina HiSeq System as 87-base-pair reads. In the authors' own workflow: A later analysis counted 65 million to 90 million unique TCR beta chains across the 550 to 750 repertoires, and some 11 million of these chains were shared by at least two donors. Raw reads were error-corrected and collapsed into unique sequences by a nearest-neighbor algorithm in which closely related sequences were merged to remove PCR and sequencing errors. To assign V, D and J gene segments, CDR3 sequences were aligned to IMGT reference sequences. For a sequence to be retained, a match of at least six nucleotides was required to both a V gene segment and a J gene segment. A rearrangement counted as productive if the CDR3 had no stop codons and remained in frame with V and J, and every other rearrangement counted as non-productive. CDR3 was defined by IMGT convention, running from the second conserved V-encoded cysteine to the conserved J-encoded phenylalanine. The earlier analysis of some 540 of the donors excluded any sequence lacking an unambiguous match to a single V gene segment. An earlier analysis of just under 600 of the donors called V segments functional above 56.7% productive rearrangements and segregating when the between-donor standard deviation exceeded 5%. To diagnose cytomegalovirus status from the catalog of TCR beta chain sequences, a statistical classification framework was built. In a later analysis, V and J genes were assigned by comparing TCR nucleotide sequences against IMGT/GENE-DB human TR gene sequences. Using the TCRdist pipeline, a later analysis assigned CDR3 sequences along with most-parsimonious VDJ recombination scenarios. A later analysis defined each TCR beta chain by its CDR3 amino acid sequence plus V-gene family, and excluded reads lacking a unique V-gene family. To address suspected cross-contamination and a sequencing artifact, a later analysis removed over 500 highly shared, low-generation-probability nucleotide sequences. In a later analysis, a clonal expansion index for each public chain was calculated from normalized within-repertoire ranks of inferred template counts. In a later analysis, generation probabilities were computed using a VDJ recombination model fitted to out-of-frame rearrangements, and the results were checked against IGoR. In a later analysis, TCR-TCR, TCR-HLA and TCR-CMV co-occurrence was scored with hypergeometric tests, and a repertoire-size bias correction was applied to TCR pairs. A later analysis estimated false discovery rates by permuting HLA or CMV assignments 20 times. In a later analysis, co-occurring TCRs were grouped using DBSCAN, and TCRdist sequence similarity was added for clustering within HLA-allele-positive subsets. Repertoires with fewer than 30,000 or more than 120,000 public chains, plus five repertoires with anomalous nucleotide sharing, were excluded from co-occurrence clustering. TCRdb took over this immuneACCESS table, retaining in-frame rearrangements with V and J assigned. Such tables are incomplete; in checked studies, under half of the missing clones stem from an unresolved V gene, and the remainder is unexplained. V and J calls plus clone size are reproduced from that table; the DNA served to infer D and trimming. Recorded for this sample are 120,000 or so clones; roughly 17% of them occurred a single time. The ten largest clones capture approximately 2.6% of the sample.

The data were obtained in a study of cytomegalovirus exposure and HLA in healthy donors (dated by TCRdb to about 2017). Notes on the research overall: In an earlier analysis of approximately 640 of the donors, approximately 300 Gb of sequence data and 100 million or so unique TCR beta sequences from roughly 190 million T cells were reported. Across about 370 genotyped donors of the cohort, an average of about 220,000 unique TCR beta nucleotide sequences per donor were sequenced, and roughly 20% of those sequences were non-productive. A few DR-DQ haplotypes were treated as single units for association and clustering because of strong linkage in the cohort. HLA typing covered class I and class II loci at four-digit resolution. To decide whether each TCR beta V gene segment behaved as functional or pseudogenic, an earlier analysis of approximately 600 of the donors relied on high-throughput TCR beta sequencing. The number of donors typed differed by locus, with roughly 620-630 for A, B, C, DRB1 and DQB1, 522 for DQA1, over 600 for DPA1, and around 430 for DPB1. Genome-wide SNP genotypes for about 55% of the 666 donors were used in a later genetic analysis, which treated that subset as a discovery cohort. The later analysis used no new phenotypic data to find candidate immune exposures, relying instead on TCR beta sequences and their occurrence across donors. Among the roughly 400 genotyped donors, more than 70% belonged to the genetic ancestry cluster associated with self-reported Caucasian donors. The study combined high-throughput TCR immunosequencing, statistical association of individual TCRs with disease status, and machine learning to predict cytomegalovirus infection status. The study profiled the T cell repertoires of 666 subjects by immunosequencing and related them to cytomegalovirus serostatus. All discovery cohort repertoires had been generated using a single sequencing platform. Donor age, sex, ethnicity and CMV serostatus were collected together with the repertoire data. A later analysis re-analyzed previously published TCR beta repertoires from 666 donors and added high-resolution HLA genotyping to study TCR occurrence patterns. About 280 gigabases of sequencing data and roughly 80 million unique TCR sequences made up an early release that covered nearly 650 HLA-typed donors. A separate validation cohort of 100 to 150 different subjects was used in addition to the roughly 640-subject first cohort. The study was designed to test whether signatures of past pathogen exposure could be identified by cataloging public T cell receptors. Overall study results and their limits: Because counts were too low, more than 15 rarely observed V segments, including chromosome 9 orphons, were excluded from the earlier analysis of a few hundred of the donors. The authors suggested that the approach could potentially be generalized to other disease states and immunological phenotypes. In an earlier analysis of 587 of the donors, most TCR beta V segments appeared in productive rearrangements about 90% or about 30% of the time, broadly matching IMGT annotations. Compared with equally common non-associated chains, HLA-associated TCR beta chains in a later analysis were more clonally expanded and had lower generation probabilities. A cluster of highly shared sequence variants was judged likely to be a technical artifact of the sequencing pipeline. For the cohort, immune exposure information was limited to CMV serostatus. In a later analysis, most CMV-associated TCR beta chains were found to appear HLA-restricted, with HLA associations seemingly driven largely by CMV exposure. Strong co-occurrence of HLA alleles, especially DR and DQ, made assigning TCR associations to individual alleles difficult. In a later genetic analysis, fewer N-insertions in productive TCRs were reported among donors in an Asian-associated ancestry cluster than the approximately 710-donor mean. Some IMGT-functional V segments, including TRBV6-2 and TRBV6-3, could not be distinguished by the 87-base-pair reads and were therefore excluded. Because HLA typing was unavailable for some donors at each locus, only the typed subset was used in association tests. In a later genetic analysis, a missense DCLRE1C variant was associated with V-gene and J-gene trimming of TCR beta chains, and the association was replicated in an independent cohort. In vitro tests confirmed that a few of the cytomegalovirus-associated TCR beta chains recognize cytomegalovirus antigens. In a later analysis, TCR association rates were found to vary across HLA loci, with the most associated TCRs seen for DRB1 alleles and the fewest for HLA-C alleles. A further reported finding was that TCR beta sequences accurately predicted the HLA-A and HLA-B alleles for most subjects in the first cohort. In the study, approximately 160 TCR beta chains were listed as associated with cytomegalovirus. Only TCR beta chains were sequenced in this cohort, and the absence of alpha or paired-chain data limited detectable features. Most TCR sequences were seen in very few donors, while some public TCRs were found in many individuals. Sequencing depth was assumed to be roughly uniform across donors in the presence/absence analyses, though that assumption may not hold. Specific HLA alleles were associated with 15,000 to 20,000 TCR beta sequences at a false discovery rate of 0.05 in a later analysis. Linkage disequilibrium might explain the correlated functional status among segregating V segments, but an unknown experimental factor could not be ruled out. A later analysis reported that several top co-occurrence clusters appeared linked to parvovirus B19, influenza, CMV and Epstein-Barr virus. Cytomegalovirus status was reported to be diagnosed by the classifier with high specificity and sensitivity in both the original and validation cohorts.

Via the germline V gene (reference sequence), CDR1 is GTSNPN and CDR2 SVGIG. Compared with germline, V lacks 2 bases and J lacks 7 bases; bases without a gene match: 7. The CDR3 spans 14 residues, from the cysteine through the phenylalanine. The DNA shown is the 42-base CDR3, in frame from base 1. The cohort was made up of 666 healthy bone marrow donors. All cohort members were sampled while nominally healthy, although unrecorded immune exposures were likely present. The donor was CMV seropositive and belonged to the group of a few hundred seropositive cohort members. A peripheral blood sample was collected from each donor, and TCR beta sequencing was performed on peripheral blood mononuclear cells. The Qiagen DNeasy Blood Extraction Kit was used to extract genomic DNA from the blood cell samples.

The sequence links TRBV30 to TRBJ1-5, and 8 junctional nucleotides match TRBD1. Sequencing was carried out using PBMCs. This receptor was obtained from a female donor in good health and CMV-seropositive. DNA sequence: TGTGCCTGGAGTATCGGACAGGGCAGGCAGCCCCAGCATTTT. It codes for CAWSIGQGRQPQHF.